This is a list of T cell receptor beta chains from one sample in a study of radiation and T cells in renal cell carcinoma. The protocol was immunoSEQ multiplex PCR, while the TCRdb copy is restricted to in-frame clones and leaves out a portion. Here the sample spans approximately 63,000 clones, 65% to 80% being singletons. This sample comprised blood, obtained from a patient whose treatment included radiotherapy and nephrectomy. The receptors were gathered from a man in his sixties with renal cell carcinoma. The CDR3 runs from the conserved cysteine through the conserved F or W.

j_gene,v_gene,CDR3aa
TRBJ1-3,TRBV7-9,CASSFHRDGNTIYF
TRBJ1-6,TRBV27,CASTSFIGQGVTNSPLHF
TRBJ2-1,TRBV5-1,CASSPQGRNEQFF
TRBJ1-5,TRBV27,CASSLGQGAGWPQHF
TRBJ2-1,TRBV7-2,CASSLLAGGQFNEQFF
TRBJ2-3,TRBV11-3,CASSLVGFTDTQYF
TRBJ2-1,TRBV5-6,CASSLGETDNEQFF
TRBJ2-2,TRBV6-5,CASWRERGELFF
TRBJ2-2,TRBV10-1,CATSSGGHGAGELFF
TRBJ1-3,TRBV19,CASSIRTGRNTIYF
TRBJ2-5,TRBV7-6,CASSFSGRAGGETQYF
TRBJ2-1,TRBV30,CAWSVGPGEQFF
TRBJ1-4,TRBV23-1,CASSQIEGPGGREKLFF
TRBJ2-1,TRBV7-9,CASSLAIGTYNEQFF
TRBJ1-2,TRBV4-3,CASSQAPRALSGYTF
TRBJ2-3,TRBV5-8,CASSRDRSSTDTQYF
TRBJ1-1,TRBV9,CASSPRGSMNTEAFF
TRBJ1-5,TRBV19,CASSTLDRGNQPQHF
TRBJ2-3,TRBV5-4,CASSPSRRAGTDTQYF
TRBJ2-1,TRBV11-2,CASSLDGTGVSYNEQFF